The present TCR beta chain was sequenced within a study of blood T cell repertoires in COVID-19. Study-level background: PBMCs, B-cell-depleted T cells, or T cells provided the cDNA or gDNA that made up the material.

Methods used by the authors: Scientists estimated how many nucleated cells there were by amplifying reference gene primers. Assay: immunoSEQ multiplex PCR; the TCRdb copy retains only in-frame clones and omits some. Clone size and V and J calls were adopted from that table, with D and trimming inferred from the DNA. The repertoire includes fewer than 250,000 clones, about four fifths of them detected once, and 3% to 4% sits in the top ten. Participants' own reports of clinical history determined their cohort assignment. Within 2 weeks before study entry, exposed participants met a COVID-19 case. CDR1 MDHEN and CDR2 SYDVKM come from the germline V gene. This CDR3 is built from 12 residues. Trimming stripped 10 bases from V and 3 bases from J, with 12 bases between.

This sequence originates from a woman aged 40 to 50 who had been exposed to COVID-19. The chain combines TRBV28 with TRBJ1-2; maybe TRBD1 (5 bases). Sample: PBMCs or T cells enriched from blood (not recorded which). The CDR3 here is CATLRGDYGYTF. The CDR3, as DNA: TGTGCCACCCTCCGGGGGGACTATGGCTACACCTTC.